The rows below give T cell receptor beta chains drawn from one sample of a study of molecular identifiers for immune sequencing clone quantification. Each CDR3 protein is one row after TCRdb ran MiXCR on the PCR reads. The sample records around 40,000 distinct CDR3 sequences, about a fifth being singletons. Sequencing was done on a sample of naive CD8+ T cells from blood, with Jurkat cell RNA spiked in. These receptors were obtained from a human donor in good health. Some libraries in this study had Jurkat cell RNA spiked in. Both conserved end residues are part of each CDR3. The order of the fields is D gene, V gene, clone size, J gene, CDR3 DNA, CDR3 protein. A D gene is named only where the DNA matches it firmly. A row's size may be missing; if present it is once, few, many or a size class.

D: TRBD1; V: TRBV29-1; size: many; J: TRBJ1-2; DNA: TGCAGCGTTGCGGGGACAGAGAACTATGGCTACACCTTC; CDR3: CSVAGTENYGYTF
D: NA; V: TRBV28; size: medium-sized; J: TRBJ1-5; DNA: TGTGCCAGCAGTTTGTCGCCTTCAGGGGGCAATCAGCCCCAGCATTTT; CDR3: CASSLSPSGGNQPQHF
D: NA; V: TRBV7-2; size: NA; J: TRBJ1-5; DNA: TGTGCCAGCAGCTTAACAGGCCAGCCCCAGCATTTT; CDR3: CASSLTGQPQHF
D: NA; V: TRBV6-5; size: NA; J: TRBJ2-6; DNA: TGTGCCAGCAGTTACGGAGTCCTCTCTGGGGCCAACGTCCTGACTTTC; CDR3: CASSYGVLSGANVLTF
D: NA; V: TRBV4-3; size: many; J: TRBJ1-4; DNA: TGCGCCAGCAGCCAAGAACAGGACTCACTAGTTGCAACTAATGAAAAACTGTTTTTT; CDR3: CASSQEQDSLVATNEKLFF
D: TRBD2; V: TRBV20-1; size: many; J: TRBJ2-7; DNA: TGCAGTGCTAGAGTAGCGGGAGGCTTCTTTGAGCAGTACTTC; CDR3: CSARVAGGFFEQYF
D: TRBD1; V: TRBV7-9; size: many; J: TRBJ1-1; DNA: TGTGCCAGCAGCTTAGGACAGGGGATCGGGGCTTTCTTT; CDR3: CASSLGQGIGAFF
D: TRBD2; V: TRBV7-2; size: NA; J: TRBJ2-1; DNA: TGTGCCAGCAGCCCCTGTACTGGCGGGGGGGCCTACAATGAGCAGTTCTTC; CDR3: CASSPCTGGGAYNEQFF
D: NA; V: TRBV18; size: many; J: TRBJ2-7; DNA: TGTGCCAGCTCACCTAGCGGTGCCGGGCACGAGCAGTACTTC; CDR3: CASSPSGAGHEQYF
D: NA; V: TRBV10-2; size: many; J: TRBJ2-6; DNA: TGCGCCAGCAGCGAAGTGGGGGCGGGCTCTGGGGCCAACGTCCTGACTTTC; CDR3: CASSEVGAGSGANVLTF
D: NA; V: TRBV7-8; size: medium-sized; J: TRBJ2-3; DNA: TGTGCCAGCAGTTATGACATTTATGTCACAGATACGCAGTATTTT; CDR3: CASSYDIYVTDTQYF
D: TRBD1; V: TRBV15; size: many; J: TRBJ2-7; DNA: TGTGCCACCAGCCCCAGATCCCTGGACAGGGCCGAATGGGAGCAGTACTTC; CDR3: CATSPRSLDRAEWEQYF
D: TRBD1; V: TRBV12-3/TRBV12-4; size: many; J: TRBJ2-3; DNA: TGTGCCAGCAGTTACCGGACAGGGCGCACAGATACGCAGTATTTT; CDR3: CASSYRTGRTDTQYF
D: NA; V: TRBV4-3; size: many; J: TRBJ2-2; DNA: TGCGCCAGCAGCCAAGATAAGTATAGGGGCGCGAACACCGGGGAGCTGTTTTTT; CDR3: CASSQDKYRGANTGELFF
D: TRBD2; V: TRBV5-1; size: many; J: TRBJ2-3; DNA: TGCGCCAGCAGCATCGGGACTAGCGGCGTTACGGATACGCAGTATTTT; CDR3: CASSIGTSGVTDTQYF
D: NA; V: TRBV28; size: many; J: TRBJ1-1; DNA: TGTGCCAGCAGTCCCGACGGGTACACTGAAGCTTTCTTT; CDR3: CASSPDGYTEAFF
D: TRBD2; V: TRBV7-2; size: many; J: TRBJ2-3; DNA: TGTGCCAGCAGCTTAGGGCGGGGGGGCACAGATACGCAGTATTTT; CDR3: CASSLGRGGTDTQYF
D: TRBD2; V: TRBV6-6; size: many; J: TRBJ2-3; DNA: TGTGCCAGCAGATCCCGACTAGCGGAGGGCACAGATACGCAGTATTTT; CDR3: CASRSRLAEGTDTQYF
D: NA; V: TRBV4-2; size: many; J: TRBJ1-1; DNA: TGTGCCAGCAGCCCCCGGGGGGGTGAAGCTTTCTTT; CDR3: CASSPRGGEAFF
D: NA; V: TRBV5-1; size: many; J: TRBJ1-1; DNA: TGCGCCAGCAGCCTACACCGCCAGTCCGGGACCGCGATTGAAGCTTTCTTT; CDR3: CASSLHRQSGTAIEAFF
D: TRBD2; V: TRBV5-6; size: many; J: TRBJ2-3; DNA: TGTGCCAGCAGCTTGTCGGGGGAGGGATCAGATACGCAGTATTTT; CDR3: CASSLSGEGSDTQYF
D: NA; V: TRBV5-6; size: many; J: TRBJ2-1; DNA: TGTGCCAGCAGCCCGACTGGCTCCTACAATGAGCAGTTCTTC; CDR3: CASSPTGSYNEQFF
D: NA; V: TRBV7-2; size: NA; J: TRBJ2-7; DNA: TGTGCCAGCAGCCCAAACTCCTACGAGCAGTACTTC; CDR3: CASSPNSYEQYF
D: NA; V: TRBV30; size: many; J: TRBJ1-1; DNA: TGTGCCTGGAGAGGTGGGCAGGGCTCGGAAGCTTTCTTT; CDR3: CAWRGGQGSEAFF
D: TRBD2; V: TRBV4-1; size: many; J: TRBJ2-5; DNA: TGCGCCAGCAGCCGCATAGCGGGGGGGCCGGCGGACCAAGAGACCCAGTACTTC; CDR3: CASSRIAGGPADQETQYF
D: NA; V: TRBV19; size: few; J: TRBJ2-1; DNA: TGTGCCAGTAGGGGTACTAGCAGGTCCTACAATGAGCAGTTCTTC; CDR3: CASRGTSRSYNEQFF
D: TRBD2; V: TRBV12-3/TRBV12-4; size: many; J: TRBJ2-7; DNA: TGTGCCAGCAGTTTAGGACTAGCAGCCCCTTACTTC; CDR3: CASSLGLAAPYF
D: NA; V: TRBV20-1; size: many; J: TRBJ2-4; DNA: TGCAGTGCTAGAGATCGGGGGGCCGACGGTCGAATTCAGTACTTC; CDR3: CSARDRGADGRIQYF
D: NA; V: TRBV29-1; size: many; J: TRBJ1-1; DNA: TGCAGCGTTGAGGTCCCGGAACGATGGGGTGAAGCTTTCTTT; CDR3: CSVEVPERWGEAFF
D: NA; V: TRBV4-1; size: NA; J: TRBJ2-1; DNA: TGCGCCAGCAGCCAAGATGGGGGCGAGGGCAATGAGCAGTTCTTC; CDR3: CASSQDGGEGNEQFF
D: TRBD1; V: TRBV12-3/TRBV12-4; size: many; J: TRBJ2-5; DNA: TGTGCCAGCAGGCAACTGGGGGACAGGGCCCAAGAGACCCAGTACTTC; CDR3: CASRQLGDRAQETQYF
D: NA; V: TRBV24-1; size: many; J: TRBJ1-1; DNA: TGTGCCACCAGTTCCCGGGCTCGAGGGGGGGTGAACACTGAAGCTTTCTTT; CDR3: CATSSRARGGVNTEAFF
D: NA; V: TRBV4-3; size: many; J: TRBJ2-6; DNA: TGCGCCAGCAGCCCGGACGGCCGGGCTGGGGCCAACGTCCTGACTTTC; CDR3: CASSPDGRAGANVLTF
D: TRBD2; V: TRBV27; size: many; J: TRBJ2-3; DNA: TGTGCCAGCAGTTTAGTACTAGCGGGCACAGATACGCAGTATTTT; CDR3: CASSLVLAGTDTQYF
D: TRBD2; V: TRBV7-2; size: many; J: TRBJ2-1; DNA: TGTGCCAGCAGCGCCGACACCCCTAGCGGGAGGCCAAGCTCCTACAATGAGCAGTTCTTC; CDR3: CASSADTPSGRPSSYNEQFF
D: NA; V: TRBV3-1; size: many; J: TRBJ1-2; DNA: TGTGCCAGCAGCCAAGAAAGGGTTATCTATGGCTACACCTTC; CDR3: CASSQERVIYGYTF
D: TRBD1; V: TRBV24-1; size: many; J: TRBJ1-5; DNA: TGTGCCACCAGTGAGACGACAGGGGCAGGGAATCAGCCCCAGCATTTT; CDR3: CATSETTGAGNQPQHF
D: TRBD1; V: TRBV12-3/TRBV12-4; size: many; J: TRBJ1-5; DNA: TGTGCCAGCAGTTGGGACAGGGAGTTTCAGCCCCAGCATTTT; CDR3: CASSWDREFQPQHF
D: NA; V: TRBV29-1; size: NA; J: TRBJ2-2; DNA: TGCAGCGCCTCTCTCAGGGGATGGAACACCGGGGAGCTGTTTTTT; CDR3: CSASLRGWNTGELFF
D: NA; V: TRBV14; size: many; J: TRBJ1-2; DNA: TGTGCCAGCAGCCAAGATGCAGGCCCCTATGGCTACACCTTC; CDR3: CASSQDAGPYGYTF
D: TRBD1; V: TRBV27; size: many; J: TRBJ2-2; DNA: TGTGCCAGCAGTATAAAGATTGACGACAGGGGGCGCAAGTTAGCCGGGGAGCTGTTTTTT; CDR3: CASSIKIDDRGRKLAGELFF
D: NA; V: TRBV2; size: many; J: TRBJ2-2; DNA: TGTGCCAGCAGCGAAGCAGAGCCAAGGTTCACCGGGGAGCTGTTTTTT; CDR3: CASSEAEPRFTGELFF